This T cell receptor beta chain appears in the sequencing data of a study of T cell changes during pregnancy in multiple sclerosis. Profiling relied on immunoSEQ multiplex PCR, and the TCRdb table lists in-frame clones only, not all of them. Altogether 55,000 to 65,000 clones are present, more than 90% being singletons, with the ten largest covering 3.3%. Note on this clone: At one boundary the junction diverges from the germline segment, which might be a read error.

Germline V lookup: CDR1 SNHLY, CDR2 FYNNEI. The CDR3 spans 12 residues. The sequence came from a female donor in good health, enrolled as a control in a pregnancy study. Sample: peripheral blood, taken in the first trimester of pregnancy. The chain recombines TRBV2 with TRBJ1-1; D gene unclear. As DNA, the CDR3 is TGTGCCAGCATACTTGACGGCGCAGGATTAGTCTTT. It yields the protein CASILDGAGLVF.